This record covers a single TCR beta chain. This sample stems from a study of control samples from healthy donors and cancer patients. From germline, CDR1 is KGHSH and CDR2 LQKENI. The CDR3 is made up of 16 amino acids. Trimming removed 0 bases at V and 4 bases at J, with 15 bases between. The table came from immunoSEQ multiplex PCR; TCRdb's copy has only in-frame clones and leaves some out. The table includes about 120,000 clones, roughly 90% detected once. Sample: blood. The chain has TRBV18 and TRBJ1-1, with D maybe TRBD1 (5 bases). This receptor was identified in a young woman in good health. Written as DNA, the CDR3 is TGTGCCAGCTCACCACCGGAGGAGGGGTGGAGCACTGAAGCTTTCTTT. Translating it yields CASSPPEEGWSTEAFF.